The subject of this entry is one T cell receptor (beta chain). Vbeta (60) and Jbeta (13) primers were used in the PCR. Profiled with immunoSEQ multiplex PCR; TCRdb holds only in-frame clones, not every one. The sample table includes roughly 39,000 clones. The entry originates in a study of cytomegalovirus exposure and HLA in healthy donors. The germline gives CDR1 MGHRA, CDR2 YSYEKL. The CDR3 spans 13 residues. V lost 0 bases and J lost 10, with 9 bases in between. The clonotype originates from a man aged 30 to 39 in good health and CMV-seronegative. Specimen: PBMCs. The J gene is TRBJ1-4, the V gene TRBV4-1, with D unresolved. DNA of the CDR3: TGCGCCAGCAGCCAAGACGGGGTTGGAAAACTGTTTTTT. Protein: CASSQDGVGKLFF.